Shown below are 8 T cell receptor beta chains from a single sample sequenced in a study of CD8 T cells in ankylosing spondylitis. MiXCR, applied by TCRdb to the 5' RACE reads, yields one record per CDR3 protein. The sample includes 250,000 to 400,000 distinct CDR3 sequences, approximately 10% seen only once; the top ten take roughly 9%. Sequencing input: blood, either unsorted or a sorted T cell fraction (not recorded which). The source is a female donor with ankylosing spondylitis or in good health (not recorded which).

This clonotype appeared many times. The CDR3 loop is CSGDPTSGGLYEQFF. The CDR3 bases are TGCAGTGGGGACCCTACTAGCGGGGGCCTCTACGAGCAGTTCTTC. The chain carries TRBV20-1 and TRBJ2-1; the match to TRBD2 covers 11 bases. Losses at the gene ends were 7 bases for V and 10 bases for J; bases not matched to a gene: 15. Germline CDR1 reads DFQATT; CDR2 reads SNEGSKA (reference sequence). This CDR3 has 15 amino acids.

The rearrangement links TRBV20-1 to TRBJ2-4, with 7 bases lining up with TRBD1. Losses at the gene ends were 5 bases for V and 6 bases for J; bases not matched to a gene: 10. CDR1 is DFQATT and CDR2 is SNEGSKA in the germline V gene (reference sequence). The CDR3 sequence is 14 residues long. CDR3: CSALSGQVPNIQYF. DNA for the CDR3: TGCAGTGCTTTAAGCGGACAGGTGCCAAACATTCAGTACTTC.

This clonotype was seen only a few times. J is TRBJ2-2 and V is TRBV4-3; 8 bases are shared with TRBD1. Germline trimming cut 5 bases from V and 5 bases from J; bases unmatched to any gene: 10. This CDR3 is built from 16 residues. CDR1 is LGHNA, CDR2 YSLEER, per germline. This CDR3 reads CASSGLPGQVTGELFF. In DNA, the CDR3 is TGCGCCAGCAGCGGTTTACCGGGACAGGTTACCGGGGAGCTGTTTTTT.

This clonotype was seen at least ten times. V and J are TRBV11-3 and TRBJ2-2, with a possible D match to TRBD2 (5 bases). In germline, CDR1 is SGHNT, CDR2 YENEEA. V was shortened by 5 bases and J by 6 bases, with 19 bases between the two germline ends. This CDR3 is 16 amino acids long. The CDR3 DNA is TGTGCCAGCAGCCCCGGAGGTCCTAAAGAAGCCGGGGAGCTGTTTTTT. Translating it yields CASSPGGPKEAGELFF.

There are many counts of this clonotype. The CDR3 region is CASSLTSGGTDTQYF. CDR3 in DNA: TGCGCCAGCAGTTTGACTAGCGGGGGGACAGATACGCAGTATTTT. The chain joins TRBV10-2 to TRBJ2-3, with 13 bases identical to TRBD2. V was pared by 5 bases and J by 3 bases, with 2 bases of the junction left unmatched. This CDR3 region has 15 residues. Per the germline V gene, CDR1 is WSHSY and CDR2 is SAAADI.

This clonotype was recorded a few times. V gene TRBV28 combines with J gene TRBJ2-3; 8 bases are a match to TRBD1. CDR3 length: 15 residues. V lost 6 bases to trimming and J lost 3 bases; unmatched junction nucleotides: 8. Germline values: CDR1 MDHEN, CDR2 SYDVKM. The DNA for the CDR3 is TGTGCCAGCAGCCGCAGGGGGCAACGGACAGATACGCAGTATTTT. Protein product: CASSRRGQRTDTQYF.

This clonotype was counted between two and nine times. The chain combines TRBV7-2 with TRBJ2-5; D is unclear. CDR1 and CDR2 (germline): SGHTA, FQGNSA. This CDR3 contains 14 residues. Trimming pared 8 bases from V and 5 bases from J, leaving 18 bases between. CDR3 nucleotides: TGTGCCAGCCTATTTGATGCCTTTTCGGAGACCCAGTACTTC. Protein product: CASLFDAFSETQYF.

This clonotype showed up many times. The chain couples TRBV5-1 to TRBJ1-2; D is unresolved. V was cut by 0 bases and J by 8 bases, with 8 bases left in between. CDR1 and CDR2 from the germline V gene are SGHRS and YFSETQ. CDR3 length equals 12 residues. This CDR3 reads CASSLEGRGYTF. The CDR3 DNA is TGCGCCAGCAGCTTGGAGGGAAGGGGCTACACCTTC.